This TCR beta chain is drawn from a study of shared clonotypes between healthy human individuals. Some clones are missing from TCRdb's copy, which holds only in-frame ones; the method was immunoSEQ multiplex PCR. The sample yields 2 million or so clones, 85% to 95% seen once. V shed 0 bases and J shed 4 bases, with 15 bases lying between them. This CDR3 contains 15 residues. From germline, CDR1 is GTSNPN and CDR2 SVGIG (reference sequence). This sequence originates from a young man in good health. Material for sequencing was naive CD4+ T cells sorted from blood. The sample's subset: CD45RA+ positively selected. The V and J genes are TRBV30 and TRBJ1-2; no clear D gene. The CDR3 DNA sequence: TGTGCCTGGAGTGTACATGGGTCAGGCGGCTATGGCTACACCTTC. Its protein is CAWSVHGSGGYGYTF. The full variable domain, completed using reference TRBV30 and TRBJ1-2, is SQTIHQWPATLVQPVGSPLSLECTVEGTSNPNLYWYRQAAGRGLQLLFYSVGIGQISSEVPQNLSASRPQDRQFILSSKKLLLSDSGFYLCAWSVHGSGGYGYTFGSGTRLTVV.